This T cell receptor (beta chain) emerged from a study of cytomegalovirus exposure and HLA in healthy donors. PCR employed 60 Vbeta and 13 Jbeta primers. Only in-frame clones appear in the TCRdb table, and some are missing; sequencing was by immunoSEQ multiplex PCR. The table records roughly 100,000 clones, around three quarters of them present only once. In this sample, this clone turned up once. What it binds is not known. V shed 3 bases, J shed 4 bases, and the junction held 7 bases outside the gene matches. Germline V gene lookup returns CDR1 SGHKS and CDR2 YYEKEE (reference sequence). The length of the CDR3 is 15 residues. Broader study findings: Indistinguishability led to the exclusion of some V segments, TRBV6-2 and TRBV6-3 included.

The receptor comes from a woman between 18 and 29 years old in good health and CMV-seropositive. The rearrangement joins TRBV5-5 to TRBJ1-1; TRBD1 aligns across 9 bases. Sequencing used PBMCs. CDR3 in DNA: TGTGCCAGCAGCTGGAGACAGGGGGTCCTCACTGAAGCTTTCTTT. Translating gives CASSWRQGVLTEAFF.